The subject of this entry is one TCR beta chain. What it binds is unknown. This specimen belongs to a study of cytomegalovirus exposure and HLA in healthy donors. At the level of the study: About 80 million unique TCRs from HLA-typed donors were held in an early data release. Study-level findings and limits: Earlier analysis yielded a pattern in which most TCR beta V segments were productive about 87% or about 30% of the time.

PCR was performed using 60 Vbeta and 13 Jbeta primers. Clones were sequenced by immunoSEQ multiplex PCR, and TCRdb holds only the in-frame ones, with some missing. The sample lists about 120,000 clones, 75% to 90% occurring once. CDR3 size: 14 residues. V was cut by 6 bases and J by 2 bases, with 11 bases left in between. Germline CDR1 is MNHEY and CDR2 is SVGAGI. This rearrangement joins TRBV6-5 to TRBJ1-5; the D gene is possibly TRBD1 (6 bases). The sequenced material came from PBMCs. This sequence originates from a young man in good health and CMV-seropositive. CDR3 protein: CASSPRQGNQPQHF. The CDR3 DNA sequence: TGTGCCAGCAGCCCCAGACAGGGCAATCAGCCCCAGCATTTT.